This T cell receptor beta chain was retrieved from a study of metastatic and nonmetastatic thyroid tumors. Findings and limits, study-wide: Malignant thyroid tumors reportedly exceeded benign nodules significantly in TCR beta diversity, with the difference appearing in blood and tumor.

Germline V gene sequence: CDR1 SNHLY, CDR2 FYNNEI. The CDR3 covers 15 residues. Concerning this clone: What it binds is unknown. One end of the junction is discordant with germline, which a read error may explain.

Every patient was untreated before thyroid surgery. Using MiXCR, TCRdb re-called clones from the PCR reads. The sample gives some 31,000 clones, approximately 15% of which show up once; just under 7% is in the top ten. The gene calls are TRBV2 and TRBJ1-2; 7 nucleotides line up with TRBD1. The origin of this receptor is a female donor with papillary thyroid cancer or a benign thyroid nodule (not recorded which). Some clones in this sample may be carry-over from other donors' samples. The sample taken for sequencing was blood. Here the CDR3 reads CVSSEGLSAGGGYTF. As DNA, the CDR3 is TGTGTCAGCAGTGAAGGGTTGAGCGCAGGGGGTGGCTACACCTTC. Full variable domain (outside the CDR3, taken from reference TRBV2 and TRBJ1-2): EPEVTQTPSHQVTQMGQEVILRCVPISNHLYFYWYRQILGQKVEFLVSFYNNEISEKSEIFDDQFSVERPDGSNFTLKIRSTKLEDSAMYFCVSSEGLSAGGGYTFGSGTRLTVV.